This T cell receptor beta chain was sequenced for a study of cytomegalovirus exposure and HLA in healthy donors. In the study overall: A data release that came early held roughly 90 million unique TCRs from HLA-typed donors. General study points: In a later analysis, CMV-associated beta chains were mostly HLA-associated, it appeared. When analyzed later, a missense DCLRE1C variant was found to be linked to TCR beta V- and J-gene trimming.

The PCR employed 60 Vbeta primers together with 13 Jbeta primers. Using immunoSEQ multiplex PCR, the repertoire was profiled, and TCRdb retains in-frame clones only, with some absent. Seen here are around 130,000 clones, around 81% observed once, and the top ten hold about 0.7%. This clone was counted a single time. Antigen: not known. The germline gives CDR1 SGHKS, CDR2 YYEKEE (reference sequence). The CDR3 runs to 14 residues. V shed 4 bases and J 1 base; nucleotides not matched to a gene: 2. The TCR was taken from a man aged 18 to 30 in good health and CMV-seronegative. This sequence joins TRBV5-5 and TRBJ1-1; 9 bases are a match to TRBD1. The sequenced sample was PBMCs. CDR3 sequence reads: CASSRGQGNTEAFF. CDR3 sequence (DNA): TGTGCCAGCAGCAGGGGACAGGGGAACACTGAAGCTTTCTTT.